This T cell receptor beta chain was found in a study of blood T cell repertoires in COVID-19 (dated by TCRdb to between 2020 and 2021). Regarding the study in general: Samples covering the acute and convalescent phases of COVID-19 were provided by collaborators in the United States, Italy and Spain. Nearly every sample came with metadata listing a de-identified subject ID, COVID-19 status, age in years and sex. Where available, HLA class I and class II types were obtained from metadata supplied by the sample provider rather than from assay-based typing. The repertoires were made available in a free public database intended to serve as a resource for research on the immune response to SARS-CoV-2. The material from the prospective study consisted of cDNA or gDNA derived from T cells, B-cell-depleted T cells, or PBMCs. The samples were drawn from two sources: the first 160 participants of the ongoing ImmuneRACE study, and 1,000 to 1,500 subjects contributed by 6 global collaborators. Subjects who had been exposed to COVID-19, were actively infected with it, or had recovered from it provided the deeply sampled blood TCRbeta repertoires that made up the dataset.

Trimmed from V: 10 bases; trimmed from J: 1 base; junction bases lacking a gene match: 5. The CDR3, from cysteine to phenylalanine, totals 14 residues. Left in the record is the CDR3 DNA by itself, 42 bases read in frame from the first base. From the germline V gene (reference sequence), CDR1 is MNHEY and CDR2 is SMNVEV. Enrolling through a virtual design, the prospective study's participants ranged in age from roughly 18 to 90 years and lived across roughly 23 United States geographic areas. In the prospective study, participants were assigned to cohorts based on the clinical history participants reported in a screening survey and a study questionnaire. Recovered participants in ImmuneRACE Cohort 3 were defined as having two consecutive negative NP/OP PCR tests, clearance from a healthcare professional, or resolution of symptoms. Each participant in the prospective study had whole blood, serum and a nasopharyngeal or oropharyngeal swab collected by mobile phlebotomists. Prospective study participants could optionally give additional blood draws and questionnaires over an approximately two-month period. Before DNA extraction, prospective study blood samples were shipped either frozen or at room temperature.

Paper-wide results and their limitations: Clinical and demographic metadata were provided uncurated, with the amount varying by source and participant.

Remarks on this clone: It has no known antigen specificity. Base qualities are not provided; no much larger clone lies one nucleotide away.

The immunoSEQ Assay, a bias-controlled multiplex PCR, was used to amplify TCRbeta CDR3 regions from genomic DNA. From the authors' description of their analysis: The number of nucleated cells in each sample was estimated from the amplification of reference gene primers within the assay. Sequence reads were collapsed and filtered to measure the absolute abundance of every unique TCRbeta CDR3 rearrangement. For each sample, productive Simpson clonality was calculated by taking the square root of Simpson's diversity index across productive rearrangements. This immuneACCESS table, as held by TCRdb, lists in-frame sequences with V and J called but not all clones. Of the missing ones, under half trace to an unresolved V gene in checked studies; the others have no known cause. The V and J calls and clone size were taken over from that table, and D and trimming were inferred from the DNA. The sample contains around 400,000 clones, around four fifths of them found a single time. 5% to 6% of the sample is taken by the ten largest.

This clonotype originated in a woman aged 45-65 years who had recovered from COVID-19. The rearrangement joined TRBV27 to TRBJ2-2, and 8 bases in between align with TRBD2. The sample consisted of PBMCs or T cells enriched from blood (not recorded which). The CDR3 protein is CATALAGNTGELFF. Here is the DNA: TGTGCCACCGCCCTAGCGGGGAACACCGGGGAGCTGTTTTTT.